Listed below are T cell receptor beta chains from one sample, sequenced in a study of T cells expressing NK-cell markers. Each CDR3 protein gets one entry in TCRdb, which reprocessed the 5' RACE reads and gives no DNA. The listing contains some 600,000 distinct CDR3 sequences. Sequenced: blood T cells: a sorted CD56 or NKG2C T cell subset, CD4+ or CD8+ T cells, or bulk PBMC T cells (not recorded which). The source is a young man in good health. The CDR3 runs from the conserved cysteine through the conserved F or W. Fields, in order: J gene, V gene, CDR3 protein.

j_call: TRBJ2-3; v_call: TRBV7-9; cdr3_aa: CASTKGRVDTQYF
j_call: TRBJ2-2; v_call: TRBV14; cdr3_aa: CASSPFNTGELFF
j_call: TRBJ1-2; v_call: TRBV6-5; cdr3_aa: CASSYFRSPDYGYTF
j_call: TRBJ2-3; v_call: TRBV27; cdr3_aa: CASTEGQGYTDTQYF
j_call: TRBJ2-1; v_call: TRBV6-5; cdr3_aa: CASVLRFRRAGVGNEQFF
j_call: TRBJ2-7; v_call: TRBV3-1; cdr3_aa: CASSQGAPRGYEQYF
j_call: TRBJ2-2; v_call: TRBV12-3/TRBV12-4; cdr3_aa: CASSLAYRISLAGELFF
j_call: TRBJ2-6; v_call: TRBV11-1; cdr3_aa: CASSLSLRPGANVLTF
j_call: TRBJ2-5; v_call: TRBV20-1; cdr3_aa: CSAPGSVRETQYF
j_call: TRBJ1-4; v_call: TRBV5-5; cdr3_aa: CASRRDSSNEKLFF
j_call: TRBJ2-3; v_call: TRBV11-2; cdr3_aa: CASSLPVDGGGPTDTQYF
j_call: TRBJ2-1; v_call: TRBV5-1; cdr3_aa: CASSHGGGSNEQFF
j_call: TRBJ2-5; v_call: TRBV29-1; cdr3_aa: CSVTTTSKETQYF
j_call: TRBJ1-6; v_call: TRBV12-3/TRBV12-4; cdr3_aa: CASSLAAGTGDSPLHF
j_call: TRBJ2-1; v_call: TRBV7-9; cdr3_aa: CASSSRSGTSSYNEQFF
j_call: TRBJ2-7; v_call: TRBV5-6; cdr3_aa: CASSAGPAGGYEQYF
j_call: TRBJ2-5; v_call: TRBV13; cdr3_aa: CASSQLAAISETQYF
j_call: TRBJ2-1; v_call: TRBV24-1; cdr3_aa: CATGPGGASYNEQFF
j_call: TRBJ2-7; v_call: TRBV11-1; cdr3_aa: CASSSWGEQYF
j_call: TRBJ2-7; v_call: TRBV12-3/TRBV12-4; cdr3_aa: CASSPLAGGYEQYF
j_call: TRBJ2-2; v_call: TRBV6-4; cdr3_aa: CASSVERTGELFF
j_call: TRBJ1-3; v_call: TRBV27; cdr3_aa: CASSPLLPTGASGNTIYF
j_call: TRBJ2-7; v_call: TRBV7-8; cdr3_aa: CASSPSQGRGLFFVYEQYF
j_call: TRBJ1-1; v_call: TRBV5-6; cdr3_aa: CASSTGQGPEAFF
j_call: TRBJ2-7; v_call: TRBV28; cdr3_aa: CASSGVTSGNYEQYF
j_call: TRBJ2-1; v_call: TRBV7-2; cdr3_aa: CASSLASTSGGYNEQFF
j_call: TRBJ2-1; v_call: TRBV4-2; cdr3_aa: CASSQDLGWADLSYNEQFF
j_call: TRBJ2-7; v_call: TRBV10-3; cdr3_aa: CAITSARQVPYEQYF
j_call: TRBJ1-3; v_call: TRBV30; cdr3_aa: CAWRTDGRNTIYF